Reported below is one TCR beta chain. In germline, CDR1 is SGHRS, CDR2 YFSETQ. The CDR3 is 14 amino acids. V gave up 4 bases and J gave up 0 bases, with 10 bases separating them. PCR amplification relied on 60 Vbeta primers (plus 13 Jbeta primers). The data were produced by immunoSEQ multiplex PCR, yet TCRdb's version contains in-frame clones alone and is incomplete. The repertoire holds over 200,000 clones, with about 80% as singletons. The sample is drawn from a study of cytomegalovirus exposure and HLA in healthy donors. This clonotype was sampled from a woman between 40 and 50 years old in good health and CMV-seronegative. Sequencing input: PBMCs. The chain links TRBV5-1 to TRBJ2-5; the D is unclear. CDR3 loop: CASSGSPYQETQYF. CDR3 nucleotide sequence: TGCGCCAGCAGCGGTAGCCCGTACCAAGAGACCCAGTACTTC. Full variable domain (outside the CDR3, taken from reference TRBV5-1 and TRBJ2-5): KAGVTQTPRYLIKTRGQQVTLSCSPISGHRSVSWYQQTPGQGLQFLFEYFSETQRNKGNFPGRFSGRQFSNSRSEMNVSTLELGDSALYLCASSGSPYQETQYFGPGTRLLVL.